Below, 13 T cell receptor beta chains from the same sample are listed, as sequenced in a study of cytomegalovirus exposure and HLA in healthy donors. 60 Vbeta and 13 Jbeta primers were used in PCR. Only in-frame clones appear in the TCRdb table, and some are missing; sequencing was by immunoSEQ multiplex PCR. The data show tens of thousands of clones, 53% seen once. The material sequenced was PBMCs. The receptors stem from a woman aged 40 to 50 in good health and CMV-seropositive.

This clone appeared a few times. The V and J genes are TRBV19 and TRBJ2-3; D gene uncertain. The CDR3 loop spans 13 amino acids. Trimming stripped 1 base from V and 3 bases from J, with 5 bases between. CDR1 and CDR2 (germline): LNHDA, SQIVND (reference sequence). The CDR3 loop reads CASSIVGTDTQYF. CDR3 bases: TGTGCCAGTAGTATAGTCGGTACAGATACGCAGTATTTT.

V usage is TRBV7-2 and J usage is TRBJ2-7; 11 positions match TRBD2. J gave up 3 bases and V 4 bases, and 2 bases lay outside the gene matches. The CDR3 has 14 amino acids. Germline lookup yields CDR1 SGHTA and CDR2 FQGNSA. The CDR3 DNA follows: TGTGCCAGCAGCTCGACTAGCGGGGTCTACGAGCAGTACTTC. This translates into CASSSTSGVYEQYF. The whole variable domain, remainder taken from reference TRBV7-2 and TRBJ2-7, is GAGVSQSPSNKVTEKGKDVELRCDPISGHTALYWYRQSLGQGLEFLIYFQGNSAPDKSGLPSDRFSAERTGGSVSTLTIQRTQQEDSAVYLCASSSTSGVYEQYFGPGTRLTVT.

The sample holds a few counts of this clone. The J gene is TRBJ2-2, the V gene TRBV19; 7 nucleotides line up with TRBD1. Germline trimming cut 6 bases from V and 5 bases from J; bases unmatched to any gene: 9. The germline gives CDR1 LNHDA, CDR2 SQIVND (reference sequence). CDR3 length: 15 amino acids. The CDR3 spells CASRTVDRDTGELFF. CDR3 nucleotides: TGTGCCAGTAGGACCGTTGACAGGGATACCGGGGAGCTGTTTTTT.

This clone has only a few counts. This sequence joins TRBV7-6 and TRBJ1-2; a possible D gene is TRBD1 (5 bases). With 0 bases removed from V and 4 bases from J, the gap between germline ends came to 30 bases. Germline V lookup: CDR1 SGHVS, CDR2 FNYEAQ. The CDR3 covers 21 residues. The DNA for the CDR3 is TGTGCCAGCAGCTTAGCAGTCCTGTTGACGTTCTGGGGGGATCGTTGCTATGGCTACACCTTC. This translates into CASSLAVLLTFWGDRCYGYTF.

CDR3 coding DNA: TGCGCCAGCAGCCAGGGGACAGGGGGGACCTACGAGCAGTACTTC. This sequence encodes CASSQGTGGTYEQYF. The J gene is TRBJ2-7, the V gene TRBV4-1; 11 nucleotides agree with TRBD1. The CDR3 has 15 amino acids. The V gene end was trimmed by 3 bases and the J gene end by 2 bases; junction bases not matched to a gene: 3. From germline, CDR1 is MGHRA and CDR2 YSYEKL.

The chain employs TRBV4-2 and TRBJ1-2; a weak D match, TRBD1 (5 bases). Germline V CDR1 and CDR2: LGHNA, YNFKEQ. CDR3 length: 15 residues. V was pared by 4 bases and J by 0 bases, with 12 bases between. The CDR3 nucleotides are TGTGCCAGCAGCCCTCCGGCAGGGACTAACTATGGCTACACCTTC. Its translation is CASSPPAGTNYGYTF.

V gene TRBV2 combines with J gene TRBJ1-6, with 7 bases aligning to TRBD1. The CDR3 length is 18 residues. The J segment lost 0 bases and the V segment lost 7 bases, leaving 12 bases of the junction unmatched. Germline V gene lookup returns CDR1 SNHLY and CDR2 FYNNEI. Here the CDR3 reads CASTPRRQGGSYNSPLHF. The CDR3 DNA is TGTGCCAGCACTCCTAGGAGACAGGGAGGCTCCTATAATTCACCCCTCCACTTT.

Regarding this clone: A read error is the likely source, as a far larger clone sits one nucleotide away. This CDR3 fails to terminate in the conserved phenylalanine or tryptophan, so it likely reflects a read error. This chain connects TRBV2 to TRBJ1-2; 7 bases map to TRBD1. After removal of 6 bases from V and 1 base from J, the junction contained 11 bases not matched to a gene. Germline V gene lookup returns CDR1 SNHLY and CDR2 FYNNEI. This CDR3 spans 16 amino acids. The CDR3 DNA reads as TGTGCCAGCAGGACACAGGGGCTCCTCCTTAACTATGGCTACACCGTC. Protein product: CASRTQGLLLNYGYTV.

The chain couples TRBV30 to TRBJ2-1, with a tentative D call TRBD2 (6 bases). Trimming pared 4 bases from V and 7 bases from J, leaving 14 bases between. Germline values: CDR1 GTSNPN, CDR2 SVGIG (reference sequence). The CDR3 contains 13 residues. The CDR3 DNA is TGTGCCTGGACTCGCGGGACTCCTAATGAGCAGTTCTTC. Its translation: CAWTRGTPNEQFF.

The chain joins TRBV19 to TRBJ2-7; TRBD2 matches 10 bases. CDR3 length equals 15 residues. With 1 base clipped from V and 2 bases from J, the junction kept 2 bases outside the gene matches. Germline V gene lookup returns CDR1 LNHDA and CDR2 SQIVND (reference sequence). The chain's CDR3 is CASSIGLAGTYEQYF. The CDR3, as DNA: TGTGCCAGTAGTATAGGACTAGCGGGTACCTACGAGCAGTACTTC.

The J gene is TRBJ2-3, the V gene TRBV7-2; 9 nucleotides agree with TRBD2. V shed 1 base and J 1 base; nucleotides not matched to a gene: 0. CDR3 length: 15 residues. The germline V gene has CDR1 SGHTA and CDR2 FQGNSA. CDR3 nucleotide sequence: TGTGCCAGCAGCTTAGTAGCGGGGGGCACAGATACGCAGTATTTT. Its protein is CASSLVAGGTDTQYF.

The chain links TRBV2 to TRBJ2-5, with D tentatively TRBD2 (6 bases). Germline V gene data show CDR1 as SNHLY and CDR2 as FYNNEI. The CDR3 has 12 amino acids. V was trimmed by 6 bases and J by 7 bases, leaving 12 bases between them. CDR3 nucleotides: TGTGCCAGCAGCGAACGGAGGGGGACCCAGTACTTC. Its translation is CASSERRGTQYF.

This clone has only a few counts. This chain uses TRBV29-1 with TRBJ2-1, with 8 bases fitting TRBD2. The CDR3 has 15 residues. The germline V gene has CDR1 SQVTM and CDR2 ANQGSEA. V shed 2 bases, J shed 7 bases, and the junction held 10 bases outside the gene matches. The CDR3 protein is CSVETGGAGSNEQFF. The CDR3, as DNA: TGCAGCGTTGAAACCGGGGGGGCAGGGAGTAATGAGCAGTTCTTC.